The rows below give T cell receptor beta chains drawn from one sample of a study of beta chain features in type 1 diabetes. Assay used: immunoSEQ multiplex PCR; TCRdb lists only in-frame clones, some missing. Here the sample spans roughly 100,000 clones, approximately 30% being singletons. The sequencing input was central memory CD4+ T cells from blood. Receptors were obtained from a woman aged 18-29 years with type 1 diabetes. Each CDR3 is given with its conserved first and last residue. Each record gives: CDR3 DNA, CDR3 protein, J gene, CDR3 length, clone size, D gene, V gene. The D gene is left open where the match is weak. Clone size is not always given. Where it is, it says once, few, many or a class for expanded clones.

TGTGCCAGCAGCTCCCGGGTCTCTGGGGCCAACGTCCTGACTTTC | CASSSRVSGANVLTF | TRBJ2-6 | 15 | NA | NA | TRBV11-3
TGTGCCAGCAGCTCCCGAAGGGGCTCCGGGACAGGGGTCCCAAATGAGCAGTTCTTC | CASSSRRGSGTGVPNEQFF | TRBJ2-1 | 19 | few | TRBD1 | TRBV7-2
TGTGCCAGCGGTAGAGACAGGGGTTGGTCTGGGGCCAACGTCCTGACTTTC | CASGRDRGWSGANVLTF | TRBJ2-6 | 17 | NA | TRBD1 | TRBV7-9
TGCGCCAGCAGCGCGAGGTCGCAACTCACCGGGGAGCTGTTTTTT | CASSARSQLTGELFF | TRBJ2-2 | 15 | few | NA | TRBV5-1
TGTGCCAGCAGACCGATCGGTTCAGGGCGCACAGATACGCAGTATTTT | CASRPIGSGRTDTQYF | TRBJ2-3 | 16 | few | NA | TRBV28
TGTGCCAGCAGTTTAACTAGAAACTCCTACGAGCAGTACTTC | CASSLTRNSYEQYF | TRBJ2-7 | 14 | NA | NA | TRBV11-2
TGTGCCAGCAGCTTAAGGAGGGCGGAGACCCAGTACTTC | CASSLRRAETQYF | TRBJ2-5 | 13 | NA | NA | TRBV7-3
TGTGCCAGCAGCCACCTAGGAGTCGAGGGAGGAAAACTGTTTTTT | CASSHLGVEGGKLFF | TRBJ1-4 | 15 | NA | NA | TRBV7-8
TGTGCCAGCAGCCCACCTCGCGCGGGAGGGCCTGAAGAGCAGTACTTC | CASSPPRAGGPEEQYF | TRBJ2-7 | 16 | few | TRBD2 | TRBV13
TGTGCCAGCAGCGACGGACAGGCCTATGGCTACACCTTC | CASSDGQAYGYTF | TRBJ1-2 | 13 | NA | TRBD1 | TRBV2
TGTGCCAGCTCACCCCAGTTTAGGGAGAGAGAAACTGAAGCTTTCTTT | CASSPQFRERETEAFF | TRBJ1-1 | 16 | NA | NA | TRBV18
TGCGCCAGCAGCTTGGGGGGCCAGAAGAACGGGAGAGAGACCCAGTACTTC | CASSLGGQKNGRETQYF | TRBJ2-5 | 17 | NA | NA | TRBV5-1
TGTGCCAGCAGTTCGGACAGGGGAACCTATGGCTACACCTTC | CASSSDRGTYGYTF | TRBJ1-2 | 14 | few | TRBD1 | TRBV6-1
TGTGCCAGCAGCACCAACGGGGTTTCCGGGGCTTTCTTT | CASSTNGVSGAFF | TRBJ1-1 | 13 | once | NA | TRBV7-9
TGTGCCAGCAGCTTGGTGCCAGGCTCGGTAGAGACCCAGTACTTC | CASSLVPGSVETQYF | TRBJ2-5 | 15 | NA | NA | TRBV5-4
TGTGCCAGCCACGGCCGGGGACTAGCGGGAGCATTCCGCAATGAGCAGTTCTTC | CASHGRGLAGAFRNEQFF | TRBJ2-1 | 18 | few | TRBD2 | TRBV28
TGTGCCAGCAGCCAAGATGCTGCAGCGGGGAGGTGGACTGAAGCTTTCTTT | CASSQDAAAGRWTEAFF | TRBJ1-1 | 17 | NA | NA | TRBV4-2
TGTGCCAGCAGTGAAGACGGTAACTATGGCTACACCTTC | CASSEDGNYGYTF | TRBJ1-2 | 13 | NA | NA | TRBV2
TGCGCCAGCAGCTGGGGGACAGGGACCGAGCAGTACTTC | CASSWGTGTEQYF | TRBJ2-7 | 13 | NA | TRBD1 | TRBV5-1
TGTGCCAGCAGTTTCGTACCTCCGGGACTGGCTTCCTACGAGCAGTACTTC | CASSFVPPGLASYEQYF | TRBJ2-7 | 17 | NA | NA | TRBV27